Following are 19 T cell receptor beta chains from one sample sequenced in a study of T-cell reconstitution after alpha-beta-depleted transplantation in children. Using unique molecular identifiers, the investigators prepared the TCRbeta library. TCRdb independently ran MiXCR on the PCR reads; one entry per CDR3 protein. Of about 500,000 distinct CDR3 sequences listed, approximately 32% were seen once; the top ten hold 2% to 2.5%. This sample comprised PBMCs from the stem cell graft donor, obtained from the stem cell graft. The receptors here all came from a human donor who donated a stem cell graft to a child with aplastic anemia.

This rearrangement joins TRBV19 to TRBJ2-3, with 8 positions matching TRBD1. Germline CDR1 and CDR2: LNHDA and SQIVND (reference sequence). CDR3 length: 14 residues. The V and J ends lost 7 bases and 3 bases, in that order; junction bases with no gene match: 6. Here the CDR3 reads CASNRGSRTDTQYF. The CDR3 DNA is TGTGCCAGTAACAGGGGGTCAAGGACAGATACGCAGTATTTT.

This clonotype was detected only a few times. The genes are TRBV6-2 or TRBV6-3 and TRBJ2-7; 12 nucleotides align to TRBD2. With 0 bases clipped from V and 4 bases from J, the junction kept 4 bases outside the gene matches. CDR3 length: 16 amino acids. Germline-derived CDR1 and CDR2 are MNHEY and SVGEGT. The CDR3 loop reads CASSYSTSGSIYEQYF. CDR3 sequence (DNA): TGTGCCAGCAGTTACTCGACTAGCGGGAGTATATACGAGCAGTACTTC.

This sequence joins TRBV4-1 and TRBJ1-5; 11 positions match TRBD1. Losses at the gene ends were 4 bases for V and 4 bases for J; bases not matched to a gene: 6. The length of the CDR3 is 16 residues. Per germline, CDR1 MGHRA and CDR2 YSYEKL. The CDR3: CASSPDGTGGNQPQHF. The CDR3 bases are TGCGCCAGCAGCCCCGACGGGACAGGGGGGAATCAGCCCCAGCATTTT.

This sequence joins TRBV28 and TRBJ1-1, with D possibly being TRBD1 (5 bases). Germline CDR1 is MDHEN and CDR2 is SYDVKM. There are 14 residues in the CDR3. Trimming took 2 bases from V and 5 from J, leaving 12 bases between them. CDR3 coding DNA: TGTGCCAGCAGTTTAGGGGGTTCATGGACTGAAGCTTTCTTT. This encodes CASSLGGSWTEAFF.

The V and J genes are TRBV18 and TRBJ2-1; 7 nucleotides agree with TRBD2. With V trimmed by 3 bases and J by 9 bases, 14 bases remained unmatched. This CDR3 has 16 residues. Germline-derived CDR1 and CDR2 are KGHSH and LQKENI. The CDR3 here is CASSPGLGAGRGEQFF. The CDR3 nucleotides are TGTGCCAGCTCACCGGGGCTAGGAGCGGGACGCGGTGAGCAGTTCTTC.

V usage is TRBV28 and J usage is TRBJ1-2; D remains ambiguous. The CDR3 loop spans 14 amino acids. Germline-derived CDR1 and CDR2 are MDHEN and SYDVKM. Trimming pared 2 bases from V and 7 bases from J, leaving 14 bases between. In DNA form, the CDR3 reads TGTGCCAGCAGTTTACCTGGTCTGGGAGGTGGCTACACCTTC. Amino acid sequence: CASSLPGLGGGYTF.

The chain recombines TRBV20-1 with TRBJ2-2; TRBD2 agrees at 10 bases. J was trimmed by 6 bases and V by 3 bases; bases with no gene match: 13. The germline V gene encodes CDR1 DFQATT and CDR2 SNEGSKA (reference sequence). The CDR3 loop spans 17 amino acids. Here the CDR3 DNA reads TGCAGTGCTAGGGGGCTAGCGGGAGAGGGTAGGGCCGGGGAGCTGTTTTTT. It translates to CSARGLAGEGRAGELFF.

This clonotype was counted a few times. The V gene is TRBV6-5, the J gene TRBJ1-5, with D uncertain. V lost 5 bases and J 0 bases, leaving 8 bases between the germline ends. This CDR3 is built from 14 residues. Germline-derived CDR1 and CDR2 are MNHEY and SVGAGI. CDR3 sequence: CASSPTPSNQPQHF. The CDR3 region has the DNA TGTGCCAGCAGTCCCACACCTAGCAATCAGCCCCAGCATTTT.

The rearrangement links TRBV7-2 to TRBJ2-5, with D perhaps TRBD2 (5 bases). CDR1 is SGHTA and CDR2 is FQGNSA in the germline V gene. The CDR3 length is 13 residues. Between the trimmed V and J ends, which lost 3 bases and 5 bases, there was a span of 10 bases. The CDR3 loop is CASSFGKRETQYF. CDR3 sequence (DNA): TGTGCCAGCAGCTTCGGGAAGCGGGAGACCCAGTACTTC.

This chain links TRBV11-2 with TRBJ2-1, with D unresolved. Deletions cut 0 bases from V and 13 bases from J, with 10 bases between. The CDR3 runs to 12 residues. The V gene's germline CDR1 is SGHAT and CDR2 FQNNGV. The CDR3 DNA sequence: TGTGCCAGCAGCTTAGAGGCTAGTTCACAGTTCTTC. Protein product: CASSLEASSQFF.

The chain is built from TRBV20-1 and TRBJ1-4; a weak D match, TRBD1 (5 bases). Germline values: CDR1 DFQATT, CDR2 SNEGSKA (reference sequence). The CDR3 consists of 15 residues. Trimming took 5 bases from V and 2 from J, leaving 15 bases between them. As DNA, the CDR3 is TGCAGTGCTCCTTCCGGGTCAGGGACTAATGAAAAACTGTTTTTT. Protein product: CSAPSGSGTNEKLFF.

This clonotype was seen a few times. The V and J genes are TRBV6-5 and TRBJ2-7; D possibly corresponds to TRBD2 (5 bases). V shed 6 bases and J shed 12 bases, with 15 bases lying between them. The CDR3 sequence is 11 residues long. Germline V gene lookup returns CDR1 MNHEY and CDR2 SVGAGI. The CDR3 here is CASRLDSLVYF. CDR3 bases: TGTGCCAGCAGGTTGGACTCTCTAGTGTACTTC.

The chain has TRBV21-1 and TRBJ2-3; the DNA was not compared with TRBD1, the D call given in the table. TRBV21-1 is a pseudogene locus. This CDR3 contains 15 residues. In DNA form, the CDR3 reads TGTGCCAGCAGCCCTTGGGTACAGGGCACAGATACGCAGTATTTT. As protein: CASSPWVQGTDTQYF.

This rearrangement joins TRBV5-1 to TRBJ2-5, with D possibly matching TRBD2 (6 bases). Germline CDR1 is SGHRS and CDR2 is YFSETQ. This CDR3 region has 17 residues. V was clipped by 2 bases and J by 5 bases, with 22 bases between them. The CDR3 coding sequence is TGCGCCAGCAGCTTCTCTAGCGTGCCAGCTAGGGCTGAGACCCAGTACTTC. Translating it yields CASSFSSVPARAETQYF.

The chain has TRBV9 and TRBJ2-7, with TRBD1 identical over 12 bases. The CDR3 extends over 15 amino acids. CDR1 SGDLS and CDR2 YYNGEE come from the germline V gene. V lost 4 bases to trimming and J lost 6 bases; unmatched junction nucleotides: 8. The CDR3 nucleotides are TGTGCCAGCAGCCAAGGGGACAGGGGGCTTGGCGAGCAGTACTTC. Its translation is CASSQGDRGLGEQYF.

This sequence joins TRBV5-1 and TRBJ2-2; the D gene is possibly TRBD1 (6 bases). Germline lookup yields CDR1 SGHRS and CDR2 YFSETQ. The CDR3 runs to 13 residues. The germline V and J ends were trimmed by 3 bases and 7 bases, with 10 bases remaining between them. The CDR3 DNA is TGCGCCAGCAGCTCTTCAGGGGACGGGGAGCTGTTTTTT. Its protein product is CASSSSGDGELFF.

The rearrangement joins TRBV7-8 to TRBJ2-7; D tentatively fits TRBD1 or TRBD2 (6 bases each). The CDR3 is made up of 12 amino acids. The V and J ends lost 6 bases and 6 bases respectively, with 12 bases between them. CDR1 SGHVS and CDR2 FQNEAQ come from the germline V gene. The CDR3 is CASRQGGGEQYF. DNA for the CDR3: TGTGCCAGCAGACAAGGGGGAGGCGAGCAGTACTTC.

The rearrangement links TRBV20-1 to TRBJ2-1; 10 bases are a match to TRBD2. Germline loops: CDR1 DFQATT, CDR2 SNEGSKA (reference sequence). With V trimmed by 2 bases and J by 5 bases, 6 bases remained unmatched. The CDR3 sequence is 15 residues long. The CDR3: CSARTGLAVHNEQFF. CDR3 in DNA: TGCAGTGCTAGAACAGGACTAGCGGTCCACAATGAGCAGTTCTTC.

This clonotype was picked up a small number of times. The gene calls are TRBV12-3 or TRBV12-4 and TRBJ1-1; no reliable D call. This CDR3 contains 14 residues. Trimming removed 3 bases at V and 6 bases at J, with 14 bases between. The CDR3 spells CASSFPPIFSEAFF. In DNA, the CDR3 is TGTGCCAGCAGTTTCCCCCCCATTTTCTCTGAAGCTTTCTTT.